These 20 T cell receptor beta chains were all obtained from the same sample, sequenced in a study of blood T cells in healthy people across ages. A second PCR of roughly 7 to 11 cycles used a sample-barcoded 5' primer and a J-beta primer mix. TCRdb re-called the 5' RACE reads through MiXCR, storing one row per CDR3 protein. The sample includes 850,000 to 1,100,000 distinct CDR3 sequences, less than 45% seen only once; the top ten take around 12%. Source material: blood. Receptor source: a man between 18 and 29 years old in good health.

The J gene is TRBJ2-5, the V gene TRBV20-1; perhaps D is TRBD1 or TRBD2 (5 bases each). V was shortened by 1 base and J by 5 bases, with 11 bases between the two germline ends. This CDR3 has 13 amino acids. The V gene's germline CDR1 is DFQATT and CDR2 SNEGSKA (reference sequence). Here the CDR3 DNA reads TGCAGTGCTAGAGTAGGGTGGGGGGAGACCCAGTACTTC. This sequence encodes CSARVGWGETQYF.

V gene TRBV5-1 combines with J gene TRBJ2-2; 9 nucleotides match TRBD1. The CDR3 runs 16 residues. Germline V gene sequence: CDR1 SGHRS, CDR2 YFSETQ. With V trimmed by 2 bases and J by 1 base, 3 bases remained unmatched. The CDR3 DNA reads as TGCGCCAGCAGCTTTTCGACAGGGGGGAACACCGGGGAGCTGTTTTTT. Translated, it gives CASSFSTGGNTGELFF.

The count of this clonotype is one. A read error may be the cause here, since a much bigger clone is one base away. This sequence joins TRBV4-3 and TRBJ1-5; unclear D gene. There are 13 residues in the CDR3. CDR1 is LGHNA and CDR2 is YSLEER in the germline V gene. The CDR3 DNA reads as TGCGCCAACAGCCAAGATAGGCGTCAGCCCCAGCATTTT. It is translated as CANSQDRRQPQHF.

This clonotype was seen repeatedly, ten times or more. The chain employs TRBV20-1 and TRBJ2-7, with TRBD1 as a possible D gene (6 bases). V shed 4 bases and J shed 0 bases, with 7 bases lying between them. CDR3 length: 12 residues. Germline CDR1 reads DFQATT; CDR2 reads SNEGSKA (reference sequence). In nucleotides, the CDR3 is TGCAGTGCTACGGGACACTCCTACGAGCAGTACTTC. Its protein is CSATGHSYEQYF.

This clonotype was found a few times. V usage is TRBV6-5 and J usage is TRBJ1-2, with D possibly TRBD1 on 5 matching bases. Germline CDR1 MNHEY, CDR2 SVGAGI. Trimming took 5 bases from V and 3 from J, leaving 10 bases between them. The CDR3 is made up of 13 amino acids. The CDR3 protein is CASSTGTDYGYTF. The CDR3 DNA sequence: TGTGCCAGCAGTACCGGGACCGACTATGGCTACACCTTC.

CDR3 residues: CASSDYGSSYNEQYF. DNA for the CDR3: TGCGCCAGCAGTGATTACGGCAGCTCCTACAATGAGCAGTACTTC. The chain combines TRBV10-2 with TRBJ2-1; D not certain. The DNA end is a closer match to TRBJ2-7, so the J assignment may be wrong. In germline, CDR1 is WSHSY, CDR2 SAAADI. This CDR3 has 15 residues.

This clonotype was counted a few times. The chain uses TRBV5-1 and TRBJ1-1; 7 bases align to TRBD1. The V gene end was trimmed by 1 base and the J gene end by 0 bases; junction bases not matched to a gene: 3. CDR1 SGHRS and CDR2 YFSETQ come from the germline V gene. The CDR3 runs 15 residues. The CDR3 reads CASSLTGTVNTEAFF. DNA for the CDR3: TGCGCCAGCAGCTTGACCGGGACAGTGAACACTGAAGCTTTCTTT.

The chain couples TRBV7-9 to TRBJ1-1; D gene unclear. The germline V and J ends were trimmed by 1 base and 6 bases, with 12 bases remaining between them. The CDR3 contains 14 residues. Germline assignment: CDR1 SEHNR and CDR2 FQNEAQ (reference sequence). The CDR3 is CASSLGVTGPEAFF. The CDR3 DNA follows: TGTGCCAGCAGCTTAGGGGTGACTGGCCCTGAAGCTTTCTTT.

J is TRBJ1-1 and V is TRBV12-3 or TRBV12-4, with 7 positions matching TRBD1. The CDR3 covers 14 residues. J gave up 4 bases and V 6 bases, and 8 bases lay outside the gene matches. The CDR3 sequence is CASRRDRDSTEAFF. For the CDR3, the DNA is TGTGCCAGCAGAAGAGACAGGGATAGCACTGAAGCTTTCTTT.

Note on this clonotype: At one boundary the junction diverges from the germline segment, which might be a read error. The chain joins TRBV4-3 to TRBJ1-4, with D maybe TRBD1 (5 bases). Germline CDR1 and CDR2: LGHNA and YSLEER. This CDR3 is 18 amino acids long. The chain's CDR3 is CTSSQDLGAASTNEKLFF. The DNA of the CDR3 is TGCACCAGCAGCCAAGATTTAGGGGCCGCTTCAACTAATGAAAAACTGTTTTTT.

The chain joins TRBV7-3 to TRBJ2-2; 10 bases are shared with TRBD1. CDR1 is SGHTA and CDR2 is FQGTGA in the germline V gene. V trimming: 4 bases; J trimming: 0 bases; junction bases outside the gene matches: 2. The CDR3 runs 16 residues. CDR3 sequence (DNA): TGTGCCAGCAGCTCGGACAGGGGGACGAACACCGGGGAGCTGTTTTTT. Amino acid sequence: CASSSDRGTNTGELFF.

The V and J genes are TRBV20-1 and TRBJ1-5, with TRBD1 identical over 11 bases. Germline V gives CDR1 DFQATT, CDR2 SNEGSKA (reference sequence). This CDR3 comprises 14 residues. V shed 6 bases and J 4 bases; nucleotides not matched to a gene: 5. CDR3 in DNA: TGCAGTGCCCAGGACAGGGGGCTAAATCAGCCCCAGCATTTT. Protein product: CSAQDRGLNQPQHF.

The CDR3 protein is CASSQDAGGEQYF. CDR3 sequence (DNA): TGTGCCAGCAGCCAAGACGCAGGGGGCGAGCAGTACTTC. The chain uses TRBV14 and TRBJ2-7; 7 nucleotides line up with TRBD1. Trimming took 0 bases from V and 6 from J; bases not matched to a gene: 2. This CDR3 comprises 13 residues. The V gene's germline CDR1 is SGHDN and CDR2 FVKESK.

This clonotype showed up just a few times. The CDR3 nucleotides are TGTGCCAGCAGTGAAAGGGCGGGACTAGCGGGGGTATCCTACAATGAGCAGTTCTTC. This sequence encodes CASSERAGLAGVSYNEQFF. The V gene is TRBV25-1, the J gene TRBJ2-1, with 14 bases identical to TRBD2. Germline lookup yields CDR1 MGHDK and CDR2 SYGVNS. The junction had 7 bases not matched to a gene; V was cut back by 2 bases and J by 1 base. This CDR3 contains 19 residues.

The chain recombines TRBV7-9 with TRBJ2-1; D tentatively fits TRBD1 or TRBD2 (5 bases each). This CDR3 region has 12 residues. CDR1 and CDR2 from the germline V gene are SEHNR and FQNEAQ (reference sequence). The V gene lost 3 bases and the J gene lost 15 bases, with 15 bases spanning the gap. CDR3 protein: CASSFGAPGGFF. In DNA, the CDR3 is TGTGCCAGCAGCTTTGGGGCCCCTGGGGGGTTCTTC. The variable domain in full, completed from reference TRBV7-9 and TRBJ2-1, reads DTGVSQNPRHKITKRGQNVTFRCDPISEHNRLYWYRQTLGQGPEFLTYFQNEAQLEKSRLLSDRFSAERPKGSFSTLEIQRTEQGDSAMYLCASSFGAPGGFFGPGTRLTVL.

The genes are TRBV28 and TRBJ2-2, with 7 bases aligning to TRBD1. CDR1 is MDHEN and CDR2 is SYDVKM in the germline V gene. CDR3 size: 16 residues. J gave up 4 bases and V 4 bases, and 9 bases lay outside the gene matches. CDR3 nucleotides: TGTGCCAGCAGTTCGCACAGGGGTGCAGGCACCGGGGAGCTGTTTTTT. Protein product: CASSSHRGAGTGELFF.

V is TRBV29-1 and J is TRBJ2-5, with no clear D. V shed 5 bases and J shed 0 bases, with 7 bases lying between them. The germline gives CDR1 SQVTM, CDR2 ANQGSEA. The length of the CDR3 is 12 residues. In DNA, the CDR3 is TGCAGCGTTCGGTCAGACCAAGAGACCCAGTACTTC. Protein product: CSVRSDQETQYF.

The table lists this clonotype with many counts. The rearrangement uses TRBV10-3 and TRBJ1-2, with 7 bases matching TRBD1. The CDR3 extends over 13 amino acids. J was trimmed by 2 bases and V by 7 bases; bases with no gene match: 4. The germline V gene encodes CDR1 ENHRY and CDR2 SYGVKD. CDR3 coding DNA: TGTGCCATCACACAGGGGTCCAACTATGGCTACACCTTC. Its protein is CAITQGSNYGYTF.

Only a few counts were recorded for this clonotype. The CDR3, as DNA: TGCGCCAGCAGCCAAGCGGGGTTCACCTACAATGAGCAGTTCTTC. It is translated as CASSQAGFTYNEQFF. This rearrangement joins TRBV4-3 to TRBJ2-1, with a possible D match to TRBD2 (5 bases). Germline V gene data show CDR1 as LGHNA and CDR2 as YSLEER. This CDR3 comprises 15 residues. Trimming stripped 1 base from V and 2 bases from J, with 9 bases between.

In this sample, this clonotype turned up a few times. The rearrangement uses TRBV30 and TRBJ2-6; no clear D gene. CDR3 size: 13 residues. V was clipped by 3 bases and J by 0 bases, with 3 bases between them. CDR1 and CDR2 from the germline V gene are GTSNPN and SVGIG (reference sequence). CDR3 region: CAWSGSGANVLTF. DNA of the CDR3: TGTGCCTGGAGCGGCTCTGGGGCCAACGTCCTGACTTTC.